The clone carrying this T cell receptor beta chain came up a few times. This sample stems from a study of T cells after yellow fever vaccination. With V trimmed by 2 bases and J by 7 bases, 7 bases remained unmatched. The CDR3 extends over 15 amino acids. TCRdb analysed the 5' RACE reads with MiXCR anew, one entry per CDR3 protein. The sample consists of approximately 600,000 distinct CDR3 sequences, around 12% of them appearing once. Sample: PBMCs, taken on the day of the yellow fever booster vaccination. The source of this sequence is a man younger than 40 who received the YFV17D yellow fever vaccine. The rearrangement uses TRBV12-3 or TRBV12-4 and TRBJ2-7; TRBD2 aligns across 11 bases. The CDR3 nucleotides read TGTGCCAGCAGTTTACTAGCGGGAGGTCAGGGAGAGCAGTACTTC. This sequence encodes CASSLLAGGQGEQYF.